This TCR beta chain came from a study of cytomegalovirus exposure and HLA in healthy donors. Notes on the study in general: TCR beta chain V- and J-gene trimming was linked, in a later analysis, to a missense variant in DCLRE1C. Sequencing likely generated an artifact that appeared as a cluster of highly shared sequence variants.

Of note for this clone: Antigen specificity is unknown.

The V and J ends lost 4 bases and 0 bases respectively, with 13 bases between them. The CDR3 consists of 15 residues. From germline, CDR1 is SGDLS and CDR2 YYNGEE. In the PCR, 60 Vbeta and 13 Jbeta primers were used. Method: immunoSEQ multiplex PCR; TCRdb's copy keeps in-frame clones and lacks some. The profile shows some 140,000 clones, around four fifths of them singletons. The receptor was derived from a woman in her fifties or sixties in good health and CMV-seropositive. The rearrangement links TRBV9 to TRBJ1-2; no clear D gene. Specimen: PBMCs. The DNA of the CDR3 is TGTGCCAGCAGCCCTATCTCAACCTCTAACTATGGCTACACCTTC. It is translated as CASSPISTSNYGYTF.